This T cell receptor beta chain was captured by sequencing in a study of blood T cell repertoires in COVID-19. Background on the study: The study drew acute and convalescent COVID-19 samples from the United States, Italy and Spain. Sources were T cells, B-cell-depleted T cells, or PBMCs; the material itself was cDNA or gDNA.

Original handling: Amplification from reference gene primers served as the basis for estimated nucleated cell counts. Only in-frame clones appear in the TCRdb table, and some are missing; sequencing was by immunoSEQ multiplex PCR. The V and J calls and the clone size are those of that table, but D and trimming were determined from the DNA. The sample shows approximately 390,000 clones, almost 90% of them seen only once. This CDR3 spans 18 amino acids. V dropped 0 bases and J dropped 2 bases, with 18 bases sitting between them. From germline, CDR1 is SGHKS and CDR2 YYEKEE (reference sequence). Sequencing was carried out using peripheral blood. This TCR derives from a man younger than 30 with active or convalescent COVID-19. The gene calls are TRBV5-5 and TRBJ2-1, with a weak D call TRBD2 (5 bases). CDR3 DNA sequence: TGTGCCAGCAGCTTGGCGCCTAGAGGGATCGCCGCCTACAATGAGCAGTTCTTC. It translates to CASSLAPRGIAAYNEQFF.